This T cell receptor beta chain was found in a study of T cells after yellow fever vaccination. V lost 6 bases, J lost 4 bases, and 10 bases lay in between. The CDR3 covers 13 residues. Per the germline V gene, CDR1 is SGHAT and CDR2 is FQNNGV. This clonotype appeared a few times. TCRdb re-called the 5' RACE reads with MiXCR, one entry per CDR3 protein. The table lists around 150,000 distinct CDR3 sequences, about 7% of them singletons, with approximately 2.5% in the top ten. The sequencing here drew on CD4+ T cells sorted from PBMCs, taken roughly 5 days after the first yellow fever vaccination. This clonotype was obtained from a man between 18 and 35 years old who received the YFV17D yellow fever vaccine. The chain carries TRBV11-2 and TRBJ2-1, with D unresolved. CDR3 sequence (DNA): TGTGCCAGCAGACGTACAGTTTACAATGAGCAGTTCTTC. This codes for CASRRTVYNEQFF.